This T cell receptor (beta chain) stems from a study of blood T cell repertoires in COVID-19. CDR1 LGHNA and CDR2 YSLEER come from the germline V gene. Trimming pared 0 bases from V and 5 bases from J, leaving 10 bases between. The CDR3 runs 14 residues. The protocol was immunoSEQ multiplex PCR, while the TCRdb copy is restricted to in-frame clones and leaves out a portion. The repertoire holds some 42,000 clones, with 85% as singletons. The TCR originated in a man aged 50 to 59 with active COVID-19. Sequencing used peripheral blood. This sequence joins TRBV4-3 and TRBJ2-5; D is possibly TRBD1 (6 bases). CDR3 sequence: CASSQEYREETQYF. The DNA for the CDR3 is TGCGCCAGCAGCCAAGAGTACAGGGAGGAGACCCAGTACTTC.